Listed below are T cell receptor beta chains from one sample, sequenced in a study of CD8 T cells in Susac syndrome. Each CDR3 protein gets one entry after TCRdb re-called the immunoSEQ multiplex PCR reads with MiXCR. The sample shows roughly 150,000 distinct CDR3 sequences, approximately 95% of them seen only once. Sequencing was carried out using CD4+ T cells from PBMCs. These TCRs come from a human donor with Susac syndrome. CDR3s include the opening cysteine and the closing phenylalanine or tryptophan. Each record gives: J gene, D gene, clone size, V gene, CDR3 length, CDR3 protein, CDR3 DNA. The D gene is left open where the match is weak. Clone size is stated in some rows and not others, as once, few, many or a class when expanded.

>TRBJ2-5|-|-|TRBV2|14
CASSESQYQETQYF
TGTGCCAGCAGTGAATCCCAGTACCAAGAGACCCAGTACTTC
>TRBJ2-1|-|once|TRBV9|15
CASSVGGGGLDEQFF
TGTGCCAGCAGCGTGGGAGGGGGGGGTTTAGATGAGCAGTTCTTC
>TRBJ2-1|TRBD1|-|TRBV7-9|14
CAHWTGKGDNEQFF
TGTGCACACTGGACAGGGAAGGGAGACAATGAGCAGTTCTTC
>TRBJ1-2|TRBD1|-|TRBV20-1|14
CSASSQGANYGYTF
TGCAGTGCTAGCTCTCAGGGGGCCAACTATGGCTACACCTTC
>TRBJ2-3|-|-|TRBV5-4|13
CASTFPDEDTQYF
TGTGCCAGCACCTTCCCAGATGAAGATACGCAGTATTTT
>TRBJ2-3|TRBD2|-|TRBV29-1|14
CSVGGTSLSDTQYF
TGCAGCGTTGGGGGGACTAGTCTTTCAGATACGCAGTATTTT
>TRBJ1-3|-|-|TRBV14|17
CASSQVGGPEPGNTIYF
TGTGCCAGCAGCCAAGTCGGCGGCCCTGAACCTGGAAACACCATATATTTT
>TRBJ2-5|TRBD2|-|TRBV15|16
CATSRGTSKNQETQYF
TGTGCCACCAGCAGAGGGACTAGCAAAAACCAAGAGACCCAGTACTTC
>TRBJ1-1|-|-|TRBV24-1|12
CATSDGGLEAFF
TGTGCCACCAGTGATGGCGGACTTGAAGCTTTCTTT
>TRBJ1-5|-|-|TRBV6-2/TRBV6-3|14
CASSYRRNNQPQHF
TGTGCCAGCAGTTATAGGAGGAACAATCAGCCCCAGCATTTT
>TRBJ2-7|TRBD1|-|TRBV4-3|15
CASSQGGQGAYEQYF
TGCGCCAGCAGCCAAGGGGGACAGGGGGCTTACGAGCAGTACTTC